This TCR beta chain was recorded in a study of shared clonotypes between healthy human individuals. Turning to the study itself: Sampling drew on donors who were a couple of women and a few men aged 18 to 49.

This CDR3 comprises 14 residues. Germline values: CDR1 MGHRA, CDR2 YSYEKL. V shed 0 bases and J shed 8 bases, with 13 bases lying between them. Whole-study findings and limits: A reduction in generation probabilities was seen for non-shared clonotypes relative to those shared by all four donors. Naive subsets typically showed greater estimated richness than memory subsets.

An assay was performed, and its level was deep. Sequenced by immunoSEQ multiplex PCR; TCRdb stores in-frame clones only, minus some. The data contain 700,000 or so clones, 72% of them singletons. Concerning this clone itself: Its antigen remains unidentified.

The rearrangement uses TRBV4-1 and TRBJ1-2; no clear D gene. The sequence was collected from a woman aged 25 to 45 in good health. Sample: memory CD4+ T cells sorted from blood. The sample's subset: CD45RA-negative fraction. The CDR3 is CASSQERPSGGYTF. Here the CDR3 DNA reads TGCGCCAGCAGCCAAGAAAGACCTTCCGGGGGCTACACCTTC.